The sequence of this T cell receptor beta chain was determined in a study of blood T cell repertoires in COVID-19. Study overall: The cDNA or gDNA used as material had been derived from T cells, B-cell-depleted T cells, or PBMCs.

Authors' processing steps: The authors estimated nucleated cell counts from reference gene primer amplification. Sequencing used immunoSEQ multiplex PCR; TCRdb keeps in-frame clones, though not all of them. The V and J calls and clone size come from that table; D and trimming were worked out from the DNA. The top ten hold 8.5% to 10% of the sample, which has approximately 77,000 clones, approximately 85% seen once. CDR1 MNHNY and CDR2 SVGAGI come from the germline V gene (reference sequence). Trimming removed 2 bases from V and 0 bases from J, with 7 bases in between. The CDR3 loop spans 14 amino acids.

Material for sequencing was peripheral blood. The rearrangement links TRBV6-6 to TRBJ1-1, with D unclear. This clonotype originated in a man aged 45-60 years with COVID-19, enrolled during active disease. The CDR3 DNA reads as TGTGCCAGCAGTTACGAGGGTTTGAACACTGAAGCTTTCTTT. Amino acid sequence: CASSYEGLNTEAFF.